These T cell receptor beta chains were read from a single sample in a study of shared clonotypes between healthy human individuals. TCRdb's copy holds only in-frame clones and misses some; the assay was immunoSEQ multiplex PCR. The data hold 300,000 to 350,000 clones, with less than 85% observed a single time. Input material: memory CD4+ T cells sorted from blood. The receptors were gathered from a man younger than 40 in good health. Both conserved end residues are part of each CDR3.

V gene,CDR3 protein
TRBV6-5,CASKYREAYEQYF
TRBV5-5,CASSLGSGLAPDTQYF
TRBV2,CASSDPITNEKLFF
TRBV5-4,CASSPGTGGYEKLFF
TRBV4-3,CASSQVVTLYEQYF
TRBV2,CASSGAGGAYEQYF
TRBV14,CASSQGRRGTGWTSGANVLTF
TRBV18,CASSYQETQYF
TRBV10-1,CASSAFRDRPRGAFF
TRBV30,CAWVRQGANYGYTF
TRBV6-5,CASSYDSSNYGYTF
TRBV10-3,CAISLGGPETQYF
TRBV5-4,CASSLDRQETQYF
TRBV7-9,CASSLSAGNTIYF
TRBV5-1,CASSHGGLATYEQYF
TRBV25-1,CASRQERGEQYF
TRBV28,CASRRQGAEQPQHF
TRBV28,CASSSTDYRVWYEQYF
TRBV5-1,CASSSLSDTGELFF
TRBV7-7,CASSLASGTEVERAEAFF
TRBV11-2,CASSLGVQGGDEKLFF
TRBV7-3,CASSPTDRHTQYF
TRBV29-1,CSVAISGVPIGELFF
TRBV6-1,CASRRRTNYNEQFF
TRBV20-1,CSARVGRGYTF